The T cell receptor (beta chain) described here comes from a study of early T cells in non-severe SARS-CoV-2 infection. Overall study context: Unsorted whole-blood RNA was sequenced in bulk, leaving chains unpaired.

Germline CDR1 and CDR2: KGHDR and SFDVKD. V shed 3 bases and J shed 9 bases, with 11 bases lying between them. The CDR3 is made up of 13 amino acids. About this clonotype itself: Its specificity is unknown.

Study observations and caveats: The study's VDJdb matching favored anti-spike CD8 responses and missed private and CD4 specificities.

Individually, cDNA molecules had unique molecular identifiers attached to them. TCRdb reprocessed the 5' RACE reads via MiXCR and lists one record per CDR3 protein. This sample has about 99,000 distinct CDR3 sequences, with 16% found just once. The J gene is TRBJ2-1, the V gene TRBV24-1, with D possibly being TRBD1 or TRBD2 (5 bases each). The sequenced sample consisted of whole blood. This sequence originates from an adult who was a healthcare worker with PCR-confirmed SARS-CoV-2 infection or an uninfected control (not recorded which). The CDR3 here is CATSDRGRIEQFF. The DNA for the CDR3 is TGTGCCACCAGTGATCGGGGACGAATTGAGCAGTTCTTC.